This T cell receptor beta chain appears in the sequencing data of a study of blood T cell repertoires in COVID-19. Study overall: Specimens from acute and convalescent COVID-19 originated in the United States, Italy and Spain.

Germline CDR1 is SNHLY and CDR2 is FYNNEI. CDR3 size: 16 residues. The J segment lost 7 bases and the V segment lost 2 bases, leaving 10 bases of the junction unmatched. The authors' processing: For nucleated cells, counts were estimated from reference gene primer amplification. The method was immunoSEQ multiplex PCR; TCRdb's version includes in-frame clones alone and lacks a portion of them. Clone size and the V and J calls come from that table; the DNA yielded D and trimming. This table has tens of thousands of clones, about 69% appearing once. Source material: peripheral blood. The chain recombines TRBV2 with TRBJ2-5; 10 positions match TRBD2. The TCR comes from a man between 65 and 79 years old with acute or convalescent COVID-19. This CDR3 reads CASSELAGVTGVTQYF. CDR3 sequence (DNA): TGTGCCAGCAGTGAACTAGCGGGGGTTACCGGGGTGACCCAGTACTTC. Based on the CDR3 plus reference TRBV2 and TRBJ2-5, the full variable domain is EPEVTQTPSHQVTQMGQEVILRCVPISNHLYFYWYRQILGQKVEFLVSFYNNEISEKSEIFDDQFSVERPDGSNFTLKIRSTKLEDSAMYFCASSELAGVTGVTQYFGPGTRLLVL.